This T cell receptor beta chain was recorded in a study of cytotoxic CD8 clonotypes in ibrutinib-treated CLL. As for the study in general: Response material was collected after a median around 12 months of treatment, range 6 to 36. Study-level results: Upon ibrutinib response clonality rose, and upon progression it fell back toward baseline. Measured clonality at baseline was greater than in age-matched healthy donors and tracked with circulating CD8+ T-cell counts.

The CDR3 is 15 amino acids. Germline assignment: CDR1 KGHSH and CDR2 LQKENI. Trimming took 4 bases from V and 0 from J, leaving 10 bases between them. Details on this clone: Antigen: not known.

Produced via immunoSEQ multiplex PCR; TCRdb's table is partial and in-frame only. Counted here are about 25,000 clones, nearly 70% occurring once; the ten biggest clones make up roughly 47%. The input for sequencing was PBMCs, taken at disease progression, from a patient treated with ibrutinib. The receptor was isolated from a human donor with chronic lymphocytic leukemia. The chain joins TRBV18 to TRBJ1-5; the D is unclear. This chain's CDR3 is CASSRGSDSNQPQHF. In DNA, the CDR3 is TGTGCCAGCTCACGCGGAAGCGATAGCAATCAGCCCCAGCATTTT. Variable domain in full (rest from reference TRBV18 and TRBJ1-5): NAGVMQNPRHLVRRRGQEARLRCSPMKGHSHVYWYRQLPEEGLKFMVYLQKENIIDESGMPKERFSAEFPKEGPSILRIQQVVRGDSAAYFCASSRGSDSNQPQHFGDGTRLSIL.